One and the same sample provided the 22 T cell receptor beta chains below, sequenced in a study of blood T cell repertoires in COVID-19. Data came from immunoSEQ multiplex PCR; TCRdb stores just in-frame clones and leaves some out. The sample consists of 170,000 or so clones, about 90% of them appearing once. Sequenced input: PBMCs or T cells enriched from blood (not recorded which). These receptors all stem from a woman between 45 and 60 years old who had recovered from COVID-19.

This clone is a singleton in its sample. CDR3 amino acids: CASSLAWDREYNEQFF. CDR3 sequence (DNA): TGCGCCAGCAGCTTGGCTTGGGACAGGGAATACAATGAGCAGTTCTTC. The chain joins TRBV5-1 to TRBJ2-1; 9 bases fit TRBD1. From germline, CDR1 is SGHRS and CDR2 YFSETQ. V lost 0 bases and J lost 4; bases outside the gene matches: 5. This CDR3 has 16 amino acids.

V usage is TRBV9 and J usage is TRBJ2-3, with TRBD2 identical over 8 bases. The germline CDR1 and CDR2 sequences are SGDLS and YYNGEE. The V gene end was trimmed by 0 bases and the J gene end by 1 base; junction bases not matched to a gene: 7. The CDR3 runs 17 residues. CDR3 region: CASSVDPTSAGTDTQYF. The CDR3 DNA sequence: TGTGCCAGCAGCGTAGACCCGACTAGCGCTGGCACAGATACGCAGTATTTT.

The rearrangement links TRBV4-2 to TRBJ2-1; 7 positions match TRBD2. This CDR3 has 15 amino acids. Trimming removed 0 bases from V and 9 bases from J; junction bases left unmatched: 8. Germline CDR1 and CDR2: LGHNA and YNFKEQ. The CDR3, as DNA: TGTGCCAGCAGCCAAGATTTTGTTGGGGGGGGTGAGCAGTTCTTC. Amino acids: CASSQDFVGGGEQFF.

V and J are TRBV28 and TRBJ2-1; 11 bases are a match to TRBD2. Germline assignment: CDR1 MDHEN and CDR2 SYDVKM. With 6 bases clipped from V and 1 base from J, the junction kept 5 bases outside the gene matches. The CDR3 runs to 16 residues. CDR3 in amino acids: CASRGLAEISYNEQFF. DNA of the CDR3: TGTGCCAGCAGGGGACTAGCGGAAATATCCTACAATGAGCAGTTCTTC.

The chain employs TRBV19 and TRBJ1-5; D may be TRBD1 (6 bases). The CDR3 contains 15 residues. Trimming shortened V by 6 bases and J by 0 bases, and 12 bases separated the two germline ends. Per the germline V gene, CDR1 is LNHDA and CDR2 is SQIVND (reference sequence). The CDR3 nucleotides are TGTGCCAGTAGCCCGAGGGGGTATAGCAATCAGCCCCAGCATTTT. This sequence encodes CASSPRGYSNQPQHF.

The CDR3 region is CASSVVLSSYEQYF. The CDR3 DNA reads as TGTGCCAGCAGTGTGGTCCTATCTTCCTACGAGCAGTACTTC. V is TRBV2 and J is TRBJ2-7; no clear D gene. This CDR3 has 14 amino acids. V was shortened by 4 bases and J by 1 base, with 11 bases between the two germline ends. In germline, CDR1 is SNHLY, CDR2 FYNNEI.

This chain links TRBV21-1 with TRBJ1-1; the table's D call TRBD1 went unverified against the DNA. TRBV21-1 is tagged as a pseudogene. This CDR3 has 15 residues. This chain's CDR3 is CASSNGRGRYTEAFF. Here the CDR3 DNA reads TGTGCCAGCAGCAACGGCAGGGGGCGGTACACTGAAGCTTTCTTT.

The rearrangement joins TRBV28 to TRBJ1-6; 9 bases agree with TRBD1. The V gene end was trimmed by 2 bases and the J gene end by 11 bases; junction bases not matched to a gene: 10. The CDR3 length is 16 residues. CDR1 is MDHEN and CDR2 is SYDVKM in the germline V gene. CDR3 bases: TGTGCCAGCAGTTTAACGACCGGGACAGGGTTTGCACCCCTCCACTTT. Protein product: CASSLTTGTGFAPLHF.

This chain joins TRBV5-6 and TRBJ2-1, with TRBD2 matching 12 bases. This CDR3 has 17 residues. Trimming took 5 bases from V and 6 from J; bases not matched to a gene: 12. CDR1 and CDR2 from the germline V gene are SGHDT and YYEEEE. The CDR3 loop reads CASSSPGLGLAGNEQFF. The CDR3 coding sequence is TGTGCCAGCAGTTCCCCTGGTCTGGGACTAGCGGGCAATGAGCAGTTCTTC.

The rearrangement links TRBV7-6 to TRBJ2-2; 7 nucleotides line up with TRBD1. The CDR3 has 15 amino acids. Looked up from germline, CDR1 is SGHVS and CDR2 is FNYEAQ. The junction had 3 bases not matched to a gene; V was cut back by 5 bases and J by 0 bases. In DNA form, the CDR3 reads TGTGCCAGCAGCACACAGGGGCCGAACACCGGGGAGCTGTTTTTT. Translation gives CASSTQGPNTGELFF.

The chain couples TRBV21-1 to TRBJ2-7; whether TRBD1, the table's D call, matches the DNA was not checked. TRBV21-1 is deemed a pseudogene. The CDR3 extends over 10 amino acids. CDR3 coding DNA: TGTGCCAGCAGCAGACAGGGTCCGTACTTC. Translating it yields CASSRQGPYF.

The chain joins TRBV5-1 to TRBJ1-2; TRBD1 matches at 8 bases. Germline V gene sequence: CDR1 SGHRS, CDR2 YFSETQ. The CDR3 length is 14 residues. With V trimmed by 5 bases and J by 5 bases, 8 bases remained unmatched. The CDR3 nucleotides are TGCGCCAGCAGTAAGGACAGGGATGCTTATGGCTACACCTTC. Its protein is CASSKDRDAYGYTF. The full variable domain, its missing parts supplied by reference TRBV5-1 and TRBJ1-2, is KAGVTQTPRYLIKTRGQQVTLSCSPISGHRSVSWYQQTPGQGLQFLFEYFSETQRNKGNFPGRFSGRQFSNSRSEMNVSTLELGDSALYLCASSKDRDAYGYTFGSGTRLTVV.

V gene TRBV5-1 combines with J gene TRBJ2-1, with TRBD2 matching over 7 bases. CDR1 SGHRS and CDR2 YFSETQ come from the germline V gene. V gave up 1 base and J gave up 0 bases; unmatched junction bases: 10. The CDR3 is made up of 18 amino acids. The CDR3 DNA reads TGCGCCAGCAGCTTGTCTAATAGCGGGTACACCTCCTACAATGAGCAGTTCTTC. Its protein product is CASSLSNSGYTSYNEQFF.

The chain is built from TRBV5-4 and TRBJ2-5, with D possibly TRBD2 on 6 matching bases. The CDR3 totals 17 residues. Trimming left V 4 bases short and J 4 bases short, with 23 bases between. From germline, CDR1 is SGHNT and CDR2 YYREEE (reference sequence). The CDR3 here is CASSPLSPREVGETQYF. The CDR3, as DNA: TGTGCCAGCAGCCCATTAAGTCCAAGGGAGGTAGGAGAGACCCAGTACTTC.

This chain uses TRBV9 with TRBJ2-7, with 11 positions matching TRBD2. Germline loops: CDR1 SGDLS, CDR2 YYNGEE. The CDR3 totals 15 residues. The junction had 8 bases not matched to a gene; V was cut back by 4 bases and J by 5 bases. CDR3 in amino acids: CASSLLAGVDNEQYF. DNA of the CDR3: TGTGCCAGCAGCCTACTAGCGGGAGTAGATAACGAGCAGTACTTC.

The genes are TRBV24-1 and TRBJ1-2; D gene ambiguous. The CDR3 totals 14 residues. Germline CDR1 reads KGHDR; CDR2 reads SFDVKD. Trimming stripped 7 bases from V and 7 bases from J, with 18 bases between. The CDR3 is CATSSQAGKGGYTF. CDR3 DNA: TGTGCCACCAGCTCCCAGGCGGGGAAAGGTGGCTACACCTTC.

V is TRBV4-3 and J is TRBJ2-7, with 10 bases fitting TRBD2. The CDR3 loop spans 15 amino acids. Per germline, CDR1 LGHNA and CDR2 YSLEER. Trimming removed 0 bases from V and 4 bases from J; junction bases left unmatched: 3. CDR3 in amino acids: CASSQDSSGSYEQYF. In DNA form, the CDR3 reads TGCGCCAGCAGCCAAGACTCTAGCGGGAGTTACGAGCAGTACTTC.

The J gene is TRBJ2-7, the V gene TRBV4-2, with 9 bases matching TRBD2. Germline CDR1 is LGHNA and CDR2 is YNFKEQ. V was clipped by 0 bases and J by 5 bases; unmatched bases: 5. The CDR3 consists of 15 residues. The CDR3 is CASSQELSGRNEQYF. CDR3 DNA: TGTGCCAGCAGCCAAGAGTTAAGCGGGAGGAACGAGCAGTACTTC.

The CDR3 loop is CASSLTENTEAFF. The CDR3 nucleotides read TGTGCCAGCAGTTTAACAGAAAACACTGAAGCTTTCTTT. This chain connects TRBV27 to TRBJ1-1; D is undetermined. Germline CDR1 and CDR2: MNHEY and SMNVEV (reference sequence). Trimming removed 2 bases from V and 2 bases from J, with 6 bases in between. The CDR3 consists of 13 residues.

On this clone itself: Other DNA sequences in the same sample also yield this CDR3. This chain links TRBV7-2 with TRBJ1-5; 7 bases map to TRBD1. Germline V gene data show CDR1 as SGHTA and CDR2 as FQGNSA. With V trimmed by 5 bases and J by 4 bases, 5 bases remained unmatched. There are 14 residues in the CDR3. CDR3 protein: CASSRDSLNQPQHF. DNA for the CDR3: TGTGCCAGCAGCCGGGACAGCCTAAATCAGCCCCAGCATTTT.

The CDR3 loop reads CASSESSAVEQFF. CDR3 nucleotides: TGCGCCAGCAGTGAGTCGTCTGCGGTTGAGCAGTTCTTC. This chain uses TRBV10-1 with TRBJ2-1; D call uncertain. The length of the CDR3 is 13 residues. Germline V gives CDR1 WNHNN, CDR2 SYGVQD (reference sequence). V lost 0 bases to trimming and J lost 9 bases, with 9 bases between them.

This rearrangement joins TRBV7-2 to TRBJ1-5, with D maybe TRBD1 (5 bases). CDR3 size: 15 residues. CDR1 and CDR2 (germline): SGHTA, FQGNSA. Trimming pared 1 base from V and 3 bases from J, leaving 10 bases between. In DNA form, the CDR3 reads TGTGCCAGCAGCTTAGACGGGGGAGTCAATCAGCCCCAGCATTTT. Translation gives CASSLDGGVNQPQHF.